This TCR beta chain emerged from a study of response to subunit inactivated influenza vaccine. Study results and limitations: Authors suggested that a seasonal influenza vaccination recruits few new T cells each time.

To note about this clonotype: The antigen remains undetermined.

The CDR3 runs to 14 residues. V trimming: 2 bases; J trimming: 4 bases; junction bases outside the gene matches: 3. Germline assignment: CDR1 MNHNS and CDR2 SASEGT. TCRdb independently ran MiXCR on the RT-PCR reads; one entry per CDR3 protein. The sample has under 200,000 distinct CDR3 sequences, around 9.9% seen once. V gene TRBV6-1 combines with J gene TRBJ1-1, with 8 bases matching TRBD1. This receptor was identified in a man aged 50-60 years who received an inactivated influenza vaccine. Sample: non-naive T cells sorted from PBMCs, taken roughly 47 days after vaccination. Here the CDR3 DNA reads TGTGCCAGCAGTGAATTTACAGGGGGCACTGAAGCTTTCTTT. Encoded protein: CASSEFTGGTEAFF.